What follows is one T cell receptor beta chain and its context. Antigen unknown. TCRdb re-called the 5' RACE reads with MiXCR, one entry per CDR3 protein. Here the sample spans roughly 79,000 distinct CDR3 sequences, under 8.5% being singletons. This sample was included in a study of spatial heterogeneity in lung cancer. About the study: Unique TCR and UMI combinations averaged more than ten appearances each in raw reads. Study observations and caveats: There were more appearances of ubiquitous expanded tumor TCRs in blood at resection than at follow-up.

Time point: sample taken at primary tumor resection. Unsorted whole RNA from tumor, nontumor lung or frozen PBMC underwent sequencing. V shed 5 bases and J 1 base; nucleotides not matched to a gene: 7. This CDR3 has 15 residues. CDR1 and CDR2 from the germline V gene are SEHNR and FQNEAQ (reference sequence). The material sequenced was PBMCs, taken at surgery. The TCR sequence derives from a male donor with early-stage non-small cell lung cancer. V is TRBV7-9 and J is TRBJ2-5, with 7 positions matching TRBD1. CDR3 nucleotides: TGTGCCAGCAGCGCCGGGGCAGGGGGCCAAGAGACCCAGTACTTC. It yields the protein CASSAGAGGQETQYF.